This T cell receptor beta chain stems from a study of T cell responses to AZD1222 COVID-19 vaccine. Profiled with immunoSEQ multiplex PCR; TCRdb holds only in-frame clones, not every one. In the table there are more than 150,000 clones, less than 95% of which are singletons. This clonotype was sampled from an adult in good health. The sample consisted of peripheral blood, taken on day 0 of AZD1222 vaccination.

The CDR3 is CASSLASRDRVQETQYF. In DNA form, the CDR3 reads TGTGCCAGCAGCTTAGCCAGCCGTGACCGGGTGCAAGAGACCCAGTACTTC. This rearrangement joins TRBV7-9 to TRBJ2-5, with D unresolved. Trimming took off 0 bases at V and 2 bases at J, with 16 bases between the two ends. Germline V gives CDR1 SEHNR, CDR2 FQNEAQ (reference sequence). The CDR3 spans 17 residues.